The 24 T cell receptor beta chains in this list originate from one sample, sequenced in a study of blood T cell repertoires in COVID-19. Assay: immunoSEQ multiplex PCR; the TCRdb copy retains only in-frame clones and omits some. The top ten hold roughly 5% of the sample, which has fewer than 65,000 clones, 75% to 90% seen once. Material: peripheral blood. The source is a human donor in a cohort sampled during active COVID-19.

This CDR3 is CASSLGGRTSDTQYF. The CDR3 region has the DNA TGCGCCAGCAGCTTGGGAGGGAGGACGTCGGATACGCAGTATTTT. The rearrangement uses TRBV5-1 and TRBJ2-3; TRBD2 might be the D (6 bases). Germline V gene sequence: CDR1 SGHRS, CDR2 YFSETQ. V was trimmed by 0 bases and J by 6 bases, leaving 14 bases between them. The CDR3 covers 15 residues.

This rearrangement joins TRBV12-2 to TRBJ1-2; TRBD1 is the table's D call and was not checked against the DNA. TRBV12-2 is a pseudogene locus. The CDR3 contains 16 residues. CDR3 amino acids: CASRHGQGAYPFGYTF. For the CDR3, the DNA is TGTGCAAGTCGCCACGGACAGGGGGCCTACCCTTTTGGCTACACCTTC.

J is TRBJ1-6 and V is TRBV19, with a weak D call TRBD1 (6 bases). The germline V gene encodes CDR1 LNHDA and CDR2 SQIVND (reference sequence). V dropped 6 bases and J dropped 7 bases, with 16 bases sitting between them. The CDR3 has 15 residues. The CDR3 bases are TGTGCCAGTAGCCCTATGAGGACAGCGAATTCACCCCTCCACTTT. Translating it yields CASSPMRTANSPLHF.

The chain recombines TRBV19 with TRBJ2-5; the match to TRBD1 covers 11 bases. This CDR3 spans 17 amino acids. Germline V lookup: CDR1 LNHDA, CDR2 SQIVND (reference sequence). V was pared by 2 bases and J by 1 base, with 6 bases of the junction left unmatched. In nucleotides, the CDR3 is TGTGCCAGTAGTATACCCCGGACAGGGGGCTTCCAAGAGACCCAGTACTTC. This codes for CASSIPRTGGFQETQYF.

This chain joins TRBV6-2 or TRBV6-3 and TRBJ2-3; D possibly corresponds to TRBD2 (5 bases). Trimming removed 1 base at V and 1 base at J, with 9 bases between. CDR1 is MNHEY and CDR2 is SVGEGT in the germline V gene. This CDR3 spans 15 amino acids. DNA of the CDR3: TGTGCCAGCAGTTACTTCGGGCGGGGCACAGATACGCAGTATTTT. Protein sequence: CASSYFGRGTDTQYF.

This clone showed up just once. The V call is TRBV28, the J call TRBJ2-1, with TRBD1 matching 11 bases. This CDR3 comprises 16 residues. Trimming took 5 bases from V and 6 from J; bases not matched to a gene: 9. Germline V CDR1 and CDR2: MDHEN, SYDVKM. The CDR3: CASSHPGTGGLNEQFF. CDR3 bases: TGTGCCAGCAGTCACCCCGGGACAGGGGGTCTCAATGAGCAGTTCTTC.

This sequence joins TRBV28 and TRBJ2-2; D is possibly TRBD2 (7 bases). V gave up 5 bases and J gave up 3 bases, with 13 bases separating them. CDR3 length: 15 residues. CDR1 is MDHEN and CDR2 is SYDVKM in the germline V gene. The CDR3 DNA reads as TGTGCCAGCAGTCCTGGGGGGGCGGACACCGGGGAGCTGTTTTTT. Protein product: CASSPGGADTGELFF.

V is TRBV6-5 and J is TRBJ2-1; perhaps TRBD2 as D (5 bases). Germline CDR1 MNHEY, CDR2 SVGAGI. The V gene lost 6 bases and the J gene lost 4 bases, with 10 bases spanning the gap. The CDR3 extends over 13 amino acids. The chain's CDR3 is CASSGTGYNEQFF. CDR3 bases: TGTGCCAGCAGCGGAACGGGATACAATGAGCAGTTCTTC.

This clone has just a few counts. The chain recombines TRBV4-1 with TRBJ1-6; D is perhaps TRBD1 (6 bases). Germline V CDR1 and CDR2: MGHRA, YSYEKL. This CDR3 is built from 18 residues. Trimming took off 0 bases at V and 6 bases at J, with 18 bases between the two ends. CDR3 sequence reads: CASSQDRGRGRANSPLHF. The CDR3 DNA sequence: TGCGCCAGCAGCCAAGATCGTGGCAGGGGAAGGGCTAATTCACCCCTCCACTTT.

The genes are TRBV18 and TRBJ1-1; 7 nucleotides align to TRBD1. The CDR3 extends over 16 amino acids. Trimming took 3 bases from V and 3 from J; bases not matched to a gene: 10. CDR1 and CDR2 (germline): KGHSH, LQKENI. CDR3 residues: CASSPIMNRGDTEAFF. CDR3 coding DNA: TGTGCCAGCTCACCCATAATGAACAGGGGTGACACTGAAGCTTTCTTT.

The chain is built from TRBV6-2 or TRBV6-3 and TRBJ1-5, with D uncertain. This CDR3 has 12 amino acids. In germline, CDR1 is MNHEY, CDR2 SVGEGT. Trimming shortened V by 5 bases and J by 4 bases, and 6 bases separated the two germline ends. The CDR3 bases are TGTGCCAGCAGTACCCGGAATCAGCCCCAGCATTTT. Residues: CASSTRNQPQHF.

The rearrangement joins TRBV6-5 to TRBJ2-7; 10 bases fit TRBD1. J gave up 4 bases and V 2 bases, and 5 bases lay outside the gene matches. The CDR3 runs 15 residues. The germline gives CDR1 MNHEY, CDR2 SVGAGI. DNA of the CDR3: TGTGCCAGCAGTTACCCGACAGGGGGCAAATACGAGCAGTACTTC. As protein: CASSYPTGGKYEQYF.

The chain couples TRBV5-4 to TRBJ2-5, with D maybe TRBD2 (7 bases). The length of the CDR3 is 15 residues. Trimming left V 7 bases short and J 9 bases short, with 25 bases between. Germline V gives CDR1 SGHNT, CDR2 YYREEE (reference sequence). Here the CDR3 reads CASGGGGPLQRAQYF. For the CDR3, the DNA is TGTGCCAGCGGTGGCGGGGGCCCACTCCAGAGGGCCCAGTACTTC. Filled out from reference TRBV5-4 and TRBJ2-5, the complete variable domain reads ETGVTQSPTHLIKTRGQQVTLRCSSQSGHNTVSWYQQALGQGPQFIFQYYREEENGRGNFPPRFSGLQFPNYSSELNVNALELDDSALYLCASGGGGPLQRAQYFGPGTRLLVL.

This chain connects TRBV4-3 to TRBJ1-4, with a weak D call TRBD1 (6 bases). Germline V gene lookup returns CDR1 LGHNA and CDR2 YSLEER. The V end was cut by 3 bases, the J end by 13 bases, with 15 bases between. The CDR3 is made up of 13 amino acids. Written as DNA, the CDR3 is TGCGCCAGCAGCCAGAGGGGAGGGGGAGGACTGTTTTTT. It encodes CASSQRGGGGLFF.

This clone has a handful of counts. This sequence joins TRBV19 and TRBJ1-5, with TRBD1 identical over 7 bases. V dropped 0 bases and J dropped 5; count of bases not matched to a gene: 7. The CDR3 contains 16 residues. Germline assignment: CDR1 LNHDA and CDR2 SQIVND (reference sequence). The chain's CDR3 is CASSIDHAQGDQPQHF. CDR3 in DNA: TGTGCCAGTAGTATAGATCACGCGCAGGGGGATCAGCCCCAGCATTTT. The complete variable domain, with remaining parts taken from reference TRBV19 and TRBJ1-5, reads DGGITQSPKYLFRKEGQNVTLSCEQNLNHDAMYWYRQDPGQGLRLIYYSQIVNDFQKGDIAEGYSVSREKKESFPLTVTSAQKNPTAFYLCASSIDHAQGDQPQHFGDGTRLSIL.

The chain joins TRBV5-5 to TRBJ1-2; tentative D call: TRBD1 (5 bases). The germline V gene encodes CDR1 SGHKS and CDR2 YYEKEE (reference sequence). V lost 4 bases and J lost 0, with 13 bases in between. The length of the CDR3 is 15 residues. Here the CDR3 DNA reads TGTGCCAGCAGCCTAGGGGCAGGGACTAACTATGGCTACACCTTC. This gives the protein CASSLGAGTNYGYTF.

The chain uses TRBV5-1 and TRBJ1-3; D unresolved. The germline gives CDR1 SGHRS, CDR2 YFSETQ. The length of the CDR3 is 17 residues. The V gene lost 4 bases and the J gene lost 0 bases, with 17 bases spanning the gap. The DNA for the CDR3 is TGCGCCAGCAGCCCGAGGACTGTTACCTCCTCTGGAAACACCATATATTTT. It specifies CASSPRTVTSSGNTIYF.

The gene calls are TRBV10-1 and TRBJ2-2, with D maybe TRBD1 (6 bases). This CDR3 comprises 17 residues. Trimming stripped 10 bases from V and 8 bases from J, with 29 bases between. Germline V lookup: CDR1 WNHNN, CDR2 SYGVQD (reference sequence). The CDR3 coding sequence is TGCGCCACAGTTTCTGAGCCGGGACACCGATTGAGAGGGGAGCTGTTTTTT. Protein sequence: CATVSEPGHRLRGELFF.

Written as DNA, the CDR3 is TGTGCCAGCAGCGTCCGGGGGAGAACCCCTAGCACAGATACGCAGTATTTT. Protein: CASSVRGRTPSTDTQYF. J is TRBJ2-3 and V is TRBV9, with D tentatively TRBD2 (6 bases). This CDR3 comprises 17 residues. Germline assignment: CDR1 SGDLS and CDR2 YYNGEE. Trimming removed 2 bases at V and 0 bases at J, with 16 bases between.

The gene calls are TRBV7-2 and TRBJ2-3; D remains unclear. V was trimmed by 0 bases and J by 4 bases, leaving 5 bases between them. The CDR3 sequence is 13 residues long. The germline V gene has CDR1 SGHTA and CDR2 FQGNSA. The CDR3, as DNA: TGTGCCAGCAGCTTAGCCCGAGCAGATACGCAGTATTTT. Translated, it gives CASSLARADTQYF.

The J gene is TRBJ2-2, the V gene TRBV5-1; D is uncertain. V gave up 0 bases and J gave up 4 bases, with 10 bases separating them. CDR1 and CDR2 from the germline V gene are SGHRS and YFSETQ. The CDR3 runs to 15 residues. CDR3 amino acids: CASSLESRSTGELFF. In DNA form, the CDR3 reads TGCGCCAGCAGCTTGGAGTCGAGGAGCACCGGGGAGCTGTTTTTT. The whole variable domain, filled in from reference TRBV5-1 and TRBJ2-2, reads KAGVTQTPRYLIKTRGQQVTLSCSPISGHRSVSWYQQTPGQGLQFLFEYFSETQRNKGNFPGRFSGRQFSNSRSEMNVSTLELGDSALYLCASSLESRSTGELFFGEGSRLTVL.

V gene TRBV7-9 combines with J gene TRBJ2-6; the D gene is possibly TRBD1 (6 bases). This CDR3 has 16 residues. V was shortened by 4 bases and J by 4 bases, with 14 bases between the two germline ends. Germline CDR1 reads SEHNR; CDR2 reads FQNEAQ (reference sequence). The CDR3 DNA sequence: TGTGCCAGCAGCTCTACCACAGGGAGAGGGGCCAACGTCCTGACTTTC. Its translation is CASSSTTGRGANVLTF.

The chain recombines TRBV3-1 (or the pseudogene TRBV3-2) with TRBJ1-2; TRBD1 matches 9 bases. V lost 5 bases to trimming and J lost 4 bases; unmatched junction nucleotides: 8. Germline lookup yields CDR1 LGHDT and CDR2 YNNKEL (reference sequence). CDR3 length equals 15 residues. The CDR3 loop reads CASSFAGQGTYGYTF. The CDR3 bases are TGTGCCAGCAGCTTCGCGGGACAGGGTACCTATGGCTACACCTTC.

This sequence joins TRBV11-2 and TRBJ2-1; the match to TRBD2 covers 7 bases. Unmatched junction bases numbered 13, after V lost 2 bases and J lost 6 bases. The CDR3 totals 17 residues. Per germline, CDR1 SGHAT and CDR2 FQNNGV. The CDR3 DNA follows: TGTGCCAGCAGCTTACTAACCCTATCTAGCGGCCTCAATGAGCAGTTCTTC. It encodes CASSLLTLSSGLNEQFF.